This T cell receptor beta chain was documented in a study of neoadjuvant anti-PD-1 for oral cavity cancer. About the study: Patients without progression received a fourth nivolumab dose around day 43, then surgical resection on days 50-56.

CDR3 length: 19 residues. CDR1 is MGHRA and CDR2 is YSYEKL in the germline V gene. V lost 5 bases, J lost 1 base, and 10 bases stayed unmatched. Stage II-IVA oral cavity squamous cell carcinoma was new and untreated by systemic or radiation therapy. These oral cavity squamous cell carcinomas were HPV-negative and locally advanced. Assay: immunoSEQ multiplex PCR; the TCRdb copy retains only in-frame clones and omits some. The data show about 16,000 clones, around 72% seen once. V usage is TRBV4-1 and J usage is TRBJ2-4; 14 positions agree with TRBD2. This receptor was identified in a person aged 40-85 years with oral cavity squamous cell carcinoma. The sequences come from PBMCs, collected before nivolumab (anti-PD-1) treatment. Here the CDR3 reads CASSSTGLAGAVAKNIQYF. CDR3 bases: TGCGCCAGCAGCTCTACGGGACTAGCGGGAGCTGTGGCCAAAAACATTCAGTACTTC.